The clone carrying this T cell receptor (beta chain) has only a few counts. The V gene lost 5 bases and the J gene lost 4 bases, with 11 bases spanning the gap. CDR1 and CDR2 from the germline V gene are SQVTM and ANQGSEA. The CDR3 is 12 amino acids. The data are from a study of patients and donors after allogeneic stem cell transplantation. TCRdb fed the RT-PCR reads into MiXCR, producing one record per CDR3 protein. This repertoire shows roughly 880,000 distinct CDR3 sequences, more than 15% found once; its top ten account for roughly 6%. Sequenced material: blood, either unsorted or a sorted T cell fraction (not recorded which). The V and J genes are TRBV29-1 and TRBJ1-1; D gene ambiguous. The TCR sequence derives from a human donor who was either an allogeneic HSCT recipient or a stem cell or donor lymphocyte infusion donor (not recorded which). It is not recorded whose cells these are; they may come from a transplant donor. The CDR3: CSVFSRGTEAFF. Here the CDR3 DNA reads TGCAGCGTTTTCTCACGGGGCACTGAAGCTTTCTTT.